Sequencing of this T cell receptor (beta chain) was carried out in a study of cytomegalovirus exposure and HLA in healthy donors. On this clone itself: The antigen remains undetermined.

Study-wide results and caveats: A cluster of highly shared sequence variants was likely a sequencing artifact.

Amplification used 60 Vbeta primers and 13 Jbeta primers. TCRdb's table, derived via immunoSEQ multiplex PCR, lists solely in-frame clones and lacks some. The table lists roughly 160,000 clones, approximately 81% of them singletons. Everyone who donated was a healthy bone marrow donor. This receptor was taken from a boy under 10 years old in good health and CMV-seronegative. The sequenced sample was PBMCs.

The CDR3 DNA reads TGTGCCAGCAGTTTGATACAGGGGGCCTACAATGAGCAGTTCTTC. As protein: CASSLIQGAYNEQFF. V and J are TRBV27 and TRBJ2-1; TRBD1 aligns across 8 bases. Trimming cost V 3 bases and J 2 bases; bases outside gene matches: 3. The germline V gene has CDR1 MNHEY and CDR2 SMNVEV (reference sequence). The CDR3 has 15 amino acids.